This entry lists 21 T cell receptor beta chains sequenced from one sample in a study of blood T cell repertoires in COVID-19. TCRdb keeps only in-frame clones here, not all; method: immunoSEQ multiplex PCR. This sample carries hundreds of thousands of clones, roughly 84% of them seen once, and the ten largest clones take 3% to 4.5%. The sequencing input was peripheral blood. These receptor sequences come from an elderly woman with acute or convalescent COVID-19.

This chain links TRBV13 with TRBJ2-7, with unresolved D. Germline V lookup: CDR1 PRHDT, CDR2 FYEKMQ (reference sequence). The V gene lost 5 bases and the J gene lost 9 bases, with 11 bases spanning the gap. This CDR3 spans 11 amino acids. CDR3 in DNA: TGTGCCAGCAGCGCTAACCGCCGGCAGTACTTC. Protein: CASSANRRQYF.

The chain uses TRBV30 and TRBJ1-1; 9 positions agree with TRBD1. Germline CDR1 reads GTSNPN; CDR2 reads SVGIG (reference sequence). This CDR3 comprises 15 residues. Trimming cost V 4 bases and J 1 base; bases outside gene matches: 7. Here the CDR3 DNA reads TGTGCCTGGACTACCGGGACAGGGTGGAACACTGAAGCTTTCTTT. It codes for CAWTTGTGWNTEAFF.

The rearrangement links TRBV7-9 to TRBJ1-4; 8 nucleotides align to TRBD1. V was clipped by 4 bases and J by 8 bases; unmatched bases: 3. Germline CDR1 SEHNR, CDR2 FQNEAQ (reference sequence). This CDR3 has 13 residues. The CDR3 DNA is TGTGCCAGCAGCTCTACAGGGGGGGAAAAACTGTTTTTT. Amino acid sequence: CASSSTGGEKLFF. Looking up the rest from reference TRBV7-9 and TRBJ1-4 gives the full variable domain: DTGVSQNPRHKITKRGQNVTFRCDPISEHNRLYWYRQTLGQGPEFLTYFQNEAQLEKSRLLSDRFSAERPKGSFSTLEIQRTEQGDSAMYLCASSSTGGEKLFFGSGTQLSVL.

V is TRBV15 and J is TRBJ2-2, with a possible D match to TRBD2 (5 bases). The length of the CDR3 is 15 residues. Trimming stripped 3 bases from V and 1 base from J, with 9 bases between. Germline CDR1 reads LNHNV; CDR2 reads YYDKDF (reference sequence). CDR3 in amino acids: CATSRFGENTGELFF. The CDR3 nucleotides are TGTGCCACCAGCAGGTTCGGGGAGAACACCGGGGAGCTGTTTTTT.

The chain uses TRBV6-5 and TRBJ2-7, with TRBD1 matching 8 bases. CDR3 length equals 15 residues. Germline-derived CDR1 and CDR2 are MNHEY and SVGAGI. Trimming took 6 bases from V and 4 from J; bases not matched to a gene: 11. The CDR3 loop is CASRREYRGFYEQYF. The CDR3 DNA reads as TGTGCCAGCAGACGCGAATACAGGGGGTTTTACGAGCAGTACTTC.

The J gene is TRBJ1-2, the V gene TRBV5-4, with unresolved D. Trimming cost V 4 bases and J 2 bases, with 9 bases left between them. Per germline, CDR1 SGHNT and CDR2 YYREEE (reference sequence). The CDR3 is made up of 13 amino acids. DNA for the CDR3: TGTGCCAGCAGCACCAGGTCCAACTATGGCTACACCTTC. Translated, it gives CASSTRSNYGYTF.

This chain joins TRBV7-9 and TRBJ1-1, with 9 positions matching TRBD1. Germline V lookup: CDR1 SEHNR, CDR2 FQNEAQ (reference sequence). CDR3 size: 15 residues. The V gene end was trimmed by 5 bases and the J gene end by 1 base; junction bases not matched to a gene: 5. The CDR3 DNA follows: TGTGCCAGCAGCCAAAGGGACAGGGCGAACACTGAAGCTTTCTTT. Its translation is CASSQRDRANTEAFF.

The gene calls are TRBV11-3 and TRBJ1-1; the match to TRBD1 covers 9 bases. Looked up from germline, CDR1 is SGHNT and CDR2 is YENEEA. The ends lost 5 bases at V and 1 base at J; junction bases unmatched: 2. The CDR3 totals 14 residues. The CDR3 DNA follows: TGTGCCAGCAGCCCGGACAGGGGGAACACTGAAGCTTTCTTT. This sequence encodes CASSPDRGNTEAFF.

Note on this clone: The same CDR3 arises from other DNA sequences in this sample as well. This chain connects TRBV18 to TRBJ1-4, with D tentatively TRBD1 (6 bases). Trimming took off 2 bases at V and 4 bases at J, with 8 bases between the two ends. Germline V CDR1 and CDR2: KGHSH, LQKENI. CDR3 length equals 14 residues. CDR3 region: CASSPGQSNEKLFF. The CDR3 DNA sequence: TGTGCCAGCTCACCAGGACAGAGTAATGAAAAACTGTTTTTT.

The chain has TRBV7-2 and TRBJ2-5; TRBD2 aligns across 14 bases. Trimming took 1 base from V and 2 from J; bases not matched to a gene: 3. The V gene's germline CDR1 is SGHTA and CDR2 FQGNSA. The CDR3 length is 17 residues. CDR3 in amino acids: CASSLVGTSGGQETQYF. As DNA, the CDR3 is TGTGCCAGCAGCTTAGTGGGGACTAGCGGGGGACAAGAGACCCAGTACTTC.

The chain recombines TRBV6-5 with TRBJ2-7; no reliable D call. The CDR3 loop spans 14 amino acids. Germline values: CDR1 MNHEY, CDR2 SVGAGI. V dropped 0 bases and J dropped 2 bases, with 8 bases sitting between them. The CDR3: CASSYSGRAYEQYF. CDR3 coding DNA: TGTGCCAGCAGTTACTCGGGCAGAGCCTACGAGCAGTACTTC.

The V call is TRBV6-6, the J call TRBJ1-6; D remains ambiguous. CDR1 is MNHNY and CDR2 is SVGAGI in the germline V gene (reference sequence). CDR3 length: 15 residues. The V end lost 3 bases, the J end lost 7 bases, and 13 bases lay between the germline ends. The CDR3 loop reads CASSYRGRWNSPLHF. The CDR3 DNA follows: TGTGCCAGCAGTTATCGGGGTAGATGGAATTCACCCCTCCACTTT.

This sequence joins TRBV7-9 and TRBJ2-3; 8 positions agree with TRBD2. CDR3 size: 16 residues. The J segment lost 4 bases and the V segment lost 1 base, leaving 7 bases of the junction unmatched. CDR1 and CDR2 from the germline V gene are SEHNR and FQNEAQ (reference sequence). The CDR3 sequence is CASSLGGTSGADTQYF. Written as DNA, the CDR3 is TGTGCCAGCAGCTTAGGCGGGACTAGTGGGGCAGATACGCAGTATTTT.

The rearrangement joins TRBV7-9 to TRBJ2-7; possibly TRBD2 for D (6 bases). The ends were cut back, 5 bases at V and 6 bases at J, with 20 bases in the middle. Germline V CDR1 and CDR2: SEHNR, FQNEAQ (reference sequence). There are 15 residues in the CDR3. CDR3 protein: CASSPAGRPEGEQYF. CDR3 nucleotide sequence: TGTGCCAGCAGCCCAGCGGGTAGGCCCGAGGGCGAGCAGTACTTC.

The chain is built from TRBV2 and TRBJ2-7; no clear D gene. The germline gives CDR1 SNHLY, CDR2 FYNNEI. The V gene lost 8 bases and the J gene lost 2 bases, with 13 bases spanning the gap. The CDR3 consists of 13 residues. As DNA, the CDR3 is TGTGCCAGCGAGTATGCGGTGACCTACGAGCAGTACTTC. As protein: CASEYAVTYEQYF. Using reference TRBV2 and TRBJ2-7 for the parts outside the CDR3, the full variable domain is EPEVTQTPSHQVTQMGQEVILRCVPISNHLYFYWYRQILGQKVEFLVSFYNNEISEKSEIFDDQFSVERPDGSNFTLKIRSTKLEDSAMYFCASEYAVTYEQYFGPGTRLTVT.

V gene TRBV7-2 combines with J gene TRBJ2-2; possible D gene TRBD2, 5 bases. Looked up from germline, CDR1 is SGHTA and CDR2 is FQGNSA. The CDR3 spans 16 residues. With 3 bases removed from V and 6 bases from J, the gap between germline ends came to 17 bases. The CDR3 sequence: CASSFRGPRASGELFF. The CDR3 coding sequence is TGTGCCAGCAGCTTCCGAGGGCCCCGTGCGTCCGGGGAGCTGTTTTTT.

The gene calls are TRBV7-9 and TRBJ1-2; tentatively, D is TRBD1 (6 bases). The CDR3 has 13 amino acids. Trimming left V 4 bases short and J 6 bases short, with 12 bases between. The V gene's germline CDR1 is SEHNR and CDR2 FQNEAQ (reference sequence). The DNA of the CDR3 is TGTGCCAGCAGCTATCAGGGGTATGATGGCTACACCTTC. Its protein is CASSYQGYDGYTF.

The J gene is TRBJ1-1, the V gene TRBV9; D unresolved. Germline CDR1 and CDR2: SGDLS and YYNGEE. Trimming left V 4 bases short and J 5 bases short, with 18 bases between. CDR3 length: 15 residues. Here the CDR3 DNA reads TGTGCCAGCAGCCCGCGGGAGGAGCGGGTGACTGAAGCTTTCTTT. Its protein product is CASSPREERVTEAFF.

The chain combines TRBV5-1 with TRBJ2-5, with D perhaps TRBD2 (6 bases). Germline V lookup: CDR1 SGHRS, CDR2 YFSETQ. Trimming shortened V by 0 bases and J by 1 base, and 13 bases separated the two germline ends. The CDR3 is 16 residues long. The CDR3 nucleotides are TGCGCCAGCAGCTTGGATGGCGGGACGGCCCAAGAGACCCAGTACTTC. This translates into CASSLDGGTAQETQYF.

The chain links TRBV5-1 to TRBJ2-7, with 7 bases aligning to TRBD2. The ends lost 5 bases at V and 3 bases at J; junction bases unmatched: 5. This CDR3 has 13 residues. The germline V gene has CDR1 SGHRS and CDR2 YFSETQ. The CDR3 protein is CASRGRGLYEQYF. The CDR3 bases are TGCGCCAGCAGAGGGAGGGGCCTCTACGAGCAGTACTTC.

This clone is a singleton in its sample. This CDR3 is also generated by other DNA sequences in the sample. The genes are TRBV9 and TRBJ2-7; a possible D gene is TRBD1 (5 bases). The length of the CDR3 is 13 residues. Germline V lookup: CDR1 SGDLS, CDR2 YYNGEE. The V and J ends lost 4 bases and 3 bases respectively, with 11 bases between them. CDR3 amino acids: CASSPLRGYEQYF. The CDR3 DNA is TGTGCCAGCAGCCCTCTTAGGGGCTACGAGCAGTACTTC.